These 17 T cell receptor beta chains share one sample of origin, sequenced in a study of metastatic and nonmetastatic thyroid tumors. All patients were treatment-naive before thyroid surgery. TCRdb re-analyzed the PCR reads through MiXCR. The sample consists of roughly 63,000 clones, 15% to 20% of them appearing once. Source material: blood. Receptor source: a male donor with papillary thyroid cancer or a benign thyroid nodule (not recorded which). Some clones in this sample may be carry-over from other donors' samples.

Ten or more counts support this clone. The chain employs TRBV7-2 and TRBJ1-1, with D maybe TRBD1 (6 bases). The ends were cut back, 2 bases at V and 2 bases at J, with 15 bases in the middle. This CDR3 contains 16 residues. Germline assignment: CDR1 SGHTA and CDR2 FQGNSA. CDR3 amino acids: CASSLTGGRGNTEAFF. The DNA of the CDR3 is TGTGCCAGCAGCTTAACGGGAGGCAGGGGAAACACTGAAGCTTTCTTT.

With respect to this clone: Just one base apart from a much larger clone, this may be a read error. The J gene is TRBJ2-2, the V gene TRBV28, with 8 bases aligning to TRBD2. Germline CDR1 reads MDHEN; CDR2 reads SYDVKM. Trimming took 8 bases from V and 5 from J; bases not matched to a gene: 7. The length of the CDR3 is 14 residues. The CDR3 spells CASRGGVSTGELFF. CDR3 sequence (DNA): TGTGCCAGCCGGGGGGGGGTCTCAACCGGGGAGCTGTTTTTT.

This clone occurred many times. The rearrangement links TRBV7-2 to TRBJ1-3; D possibly corresponds to TRBD1 (5 bases). The V end was cut by 5 bases, the J end by 5 bases, with 16 bases between. Germline V gene lookup returns CDR1 SGHTA and CDR2 FQGNSA. CDR3 length: 15 amino acids. The CDR3 spells CASSEGGQRRNTIYF. The DNA of the CDR3 is TGTGCCAGCAGCGAAGGAGGACAACGGAGAAACACCATATATTTT.

This clone occurred many times. The chain uses TRBV9 and TRBJ2-1, with D perhaps TRBD1 or TRBD2 (5 bases each). This CDR3 has 12 amino acids. Trimming left V 4 bases short and J 8 bases short, with 10 bases between. Germline CDR1 is SGDLS and CDR2 is YYNGEE. The CDR3 loop is CASSRDRDEQFF. In nucleotides, the CDR3 is TGTGCCAGCAGCCGGGACCGGGATGAGCAGTTCTTC.

This clone occurred many times. The chain combines TRBV7-9 with TRBJ2-1, with D possibly matching TRBD2 (5 bases). The CDR3 runs 14 residues. Germline-derived CDR1 and CDR2 are SEHNR and FQNEAQ (reference sequence). V was shortened by 5 bases and J by 5 bases, with 13 bases between the two germline ends. CDR3 in amino acids: CASSRREKNNEQFF. The CDR3 DNA sequence: TGTGCCAGCAGCCGCCGGGAAAAAAACAATGAGCAGTTCTTC.

Points on this clone: Relative to the germline gene, one junction end is altered; a read error may explain this. The chain links TRBV6-1 to TRBJ1-6, with D perhaps TRBD1 (5 bases). CDR1 and CDR2 from the germline V gene are MNHNS and SASEGT. CDR3 length: 17 residues. CDR3 in DNA: TGTGCCAGCAGTGAATTTGGAATCACAACCGGGGGTTCACCCCCCCACTTT. Protein product: CASSEFGITTGGSPPHF.

With respect to this clone: A much larger clone sits a single nucleotide away, making a read error possible. The same CDR3 also results from other DNA sequences found in this sample. The V and J genes are TRBV7-3 and TRBJ2-2; the D is unclear. This CDR3 is built from 16 residues. Trimming pared 5 bases from V and 0 bases from J, leaving 13 bases between. Looked up from germline, CDR1 is SGHTA and CDR2 is FQGTGA. The CDR3 DNA follows: TGTGCCAGCAGCCAGCTCGGTACCCCGAACACCGGGGAGCTGTTTTTT. Its protein is CASSQLGTPNTGELFF.

For the CDR3, the DNA is TGTGCCACACTTTACCCAACAGTGGAAAAATATGGCTACACCTTC. This codes for CATLYPTVEKYGYTF. This chain connects TRBV6-1 to TRBJ1-2, with D unresolved. The CDR3 loop spans 15 amino acids. Trimming removed 10 bases at V and 5 bases at J, with 23 bases between. Germline V gene sequence: CDR1 MNHNS, CDR2 SASEGT.

Many counts were recorded for this clone. V is TRBV6-2 or TRBV6-3 and J is TRBJ1-2; D is perhaps TRBD1 (6 bases). Germline loops: CDR1 MNHEY, CDR2 SVGEGT. This CDR3 is 15 amino acids long. Deletions cut 2 bases from V and 5 bases from J, with 15 bases between. The CDR3 region is CASSYRAGGGYGYTF. The CDR3 DNA sequence: TGTGCCAGCAGTTACCGGGCCGGAGGGGGATATGGCTACACCTTC.

The V call is TRBV4-1, the J call TRBJ2-7; 7 bases are a match to TRBD1. CDR3 size: 15 residues. From germline, CDR1 is MGHRA and CDR2 YSYEKL. V was clipped by 1 base and J by 6 bases; unmatched bases: 9. Here the CDR3 reads CASSQGDREGSEQYF. In DNA form, the CDR3 reads TGCGCCAGCAGCCAAGGAGACAGGGAAGGAAGCGAGCAGTACTTC.

This clone was detected ten times or more. The chain employs TRBV18 and TRBJ1-2, with TRBD1 matching 12 bases. The germline CDR1 and CDR2 sequences are KGHSH and LQKENI. Germline trimming cut 2 bases from V and 8 bases from J; bases unmatched to any gene: 3. CDR3 size: 14 residues. The CDR3 loop is CASSPGTGGDGYTF. The CDR3 region has the DNA TGTGCCAGCTCACCAGGGACAGGGGGCGACGGCTACACCTTC.

This clone was observed at least ten times. This chain uses TRBV7-9 with TRBJ1-1; TRBD1 aligns across 8 bases. Germline V gives CDR1 SEHNR, CDR2 FQNEAQ (reference sequence). With V trimmed by 8 bases and J by 3 bases, 8 bases remained unmatched. CDR3 length equals 14 residues. The CDR3: CASGRGRSYTEAFF. The CDR3 nucleotides are TGTGCCAGCGGCAGGGGGCGGTCGTACACTGAAGCTTTCTTT.

Note on this clone: An end of the junction does not agree with germline; a read error may underlie this. The chain combines TRBV20-1 with TRBJ1-6; D gene unclear. The CDR3 extends over 16 amino acids. The germline gives CDR1 DFQATT, CDR2 SNEGSKA (reference sequence). CDR3 sequence reads: CSVRTGSSGVESPLHF. For the CDR3, the DNA is TGCAGTGTTAGAACGGGATCATCGGGTGTGGAATCACCCCTCCACTTT.

This clone was seen a few times. The chain links TRBV29-1 to TRBJ1-1; no reliable D call. This CDR3 spans 16 amino acids. Trimming took off 0 bases at V and 0 bases at J, with 14 bases between the two ends. CDR1 and CDR2 from the germline V gene are SQVTM and ANQGSEA. The CDR3 here is CSVEESTWTMNTEAFF. Here the CDR3 DNA reads TGCAGCGTTGAAGAGTCCACCTGGACCATGAACACTGAAGCTTTCTTT.

This clone was recorded at least ten times. The chain has TRBV20-1 and TRBJ2-1, with 10 bases identical to TRBD2. Germline loops: CDR1 DFQATT, CDR2 SNEGSKA (reference sequence). Trimming removed 6 bases from V and 7 bases from J; junction bases left unmatched: 12. CDR3 length equals 15 residues. The CDR3 sequence is CSAGIIAGGHNEQFF. CDR3 sequence (DNA): TGCAGTGCCGGTATTATAGCGGGAGGTCATAATGAGCAGTTCTTC.

This clone is judged medium-sized (0.01 to 0.1%). The chain employs TRBV19 and TRBJ2-1, with 9 nucleotides matching TRBD2. The V segment lost 4 bases and the J segment 4 bases; nucleotides outside the gene matches: 2. Per germline, CDR1 LNHDA and CDR2 SQIVND (reference sequence). The CDR3 length is 14 residues. The CDR3 sequence is CASSRTSDYNEQFF. Written as DNA, the CDR3 is TGTGCCAGTAGTAGGACTAGCGATTACAATGAGCAGTTCTTC.

To note about this clone: This may be a read error: a much more frequent sequence differs by one nucleotide. J is TRBJ1-4 and V is TRBV7-8; D possibly corresponds to TRBD1 (5 bases). The germline V gene has CDR1 SGHVS and CDR2 FQNEAQ. The CDR3 is 15 residues long. The CDR3 nucleotides are TGTGCCATCAGCCCCCAACCCGGGACTCAGGAAAAACTGTTTTTT. As protein: CAISPQPGTQEKLFF.